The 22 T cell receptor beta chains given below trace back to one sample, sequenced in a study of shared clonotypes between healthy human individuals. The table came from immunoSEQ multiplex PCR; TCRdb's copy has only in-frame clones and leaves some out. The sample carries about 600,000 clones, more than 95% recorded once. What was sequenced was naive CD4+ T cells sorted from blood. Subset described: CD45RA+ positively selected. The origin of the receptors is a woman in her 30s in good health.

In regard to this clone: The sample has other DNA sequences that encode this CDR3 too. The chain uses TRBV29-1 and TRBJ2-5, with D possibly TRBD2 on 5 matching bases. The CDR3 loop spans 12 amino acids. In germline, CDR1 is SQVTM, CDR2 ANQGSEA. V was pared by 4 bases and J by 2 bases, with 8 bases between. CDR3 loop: CSVVGGQETQYF. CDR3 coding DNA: TGCAGCGTTGTGGGCGGGCAAGAGACCCAGTACTTC.

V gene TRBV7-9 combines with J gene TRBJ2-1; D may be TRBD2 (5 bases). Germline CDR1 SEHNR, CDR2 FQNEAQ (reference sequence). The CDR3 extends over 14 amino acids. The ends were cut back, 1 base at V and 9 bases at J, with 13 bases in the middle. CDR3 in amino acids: CASSLVGLISEQFF. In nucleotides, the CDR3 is TGTGCCAGCAGCTTAGTTGGACTTATAAGTGAGCAGTTCTTC.

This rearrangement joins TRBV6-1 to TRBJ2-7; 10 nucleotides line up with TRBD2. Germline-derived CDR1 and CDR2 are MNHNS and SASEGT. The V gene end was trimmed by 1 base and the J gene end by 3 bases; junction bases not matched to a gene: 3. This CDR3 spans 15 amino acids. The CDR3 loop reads CASSEVASGSYEQYF. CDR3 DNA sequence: TGTGCCAGCAGTGAAGTGGCTAGCGGGAGCTACGAGCAGTACTTC.

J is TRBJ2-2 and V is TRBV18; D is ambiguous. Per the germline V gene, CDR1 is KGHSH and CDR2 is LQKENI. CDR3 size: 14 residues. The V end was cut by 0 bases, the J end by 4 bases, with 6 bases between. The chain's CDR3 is CASSPPSGTGELFF. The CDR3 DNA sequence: TGTGCCAGCTCACCACCTTCGGGCACCGGGGAGCTGTTTTTT.

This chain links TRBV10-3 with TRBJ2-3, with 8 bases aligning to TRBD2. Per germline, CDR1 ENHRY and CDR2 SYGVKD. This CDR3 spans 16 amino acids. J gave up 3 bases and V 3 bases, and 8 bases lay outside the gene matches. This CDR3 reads CAISEGLAGSTDTQYF. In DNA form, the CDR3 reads TGTGCCATCAGTGAAGGCTTAGCGGGGAGTACAGATACGCAGTATTTT.

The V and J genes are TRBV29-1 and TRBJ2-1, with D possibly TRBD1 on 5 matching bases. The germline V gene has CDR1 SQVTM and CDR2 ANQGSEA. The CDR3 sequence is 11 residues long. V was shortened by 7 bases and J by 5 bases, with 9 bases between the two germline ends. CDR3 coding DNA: TGCAGCGGTCAGGGAAACAATGAGCAGTTCTTC. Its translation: CSGQGNNEQFF.

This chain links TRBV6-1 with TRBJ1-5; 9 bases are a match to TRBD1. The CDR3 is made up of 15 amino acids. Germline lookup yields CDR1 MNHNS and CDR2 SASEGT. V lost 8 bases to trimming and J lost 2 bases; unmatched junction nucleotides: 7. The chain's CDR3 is CASCPGQGGNQPQHF. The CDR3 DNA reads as TGTGCCAGCTGTCCGGGACAGGGCGGCAATCAGCCCCAGCATTTT.

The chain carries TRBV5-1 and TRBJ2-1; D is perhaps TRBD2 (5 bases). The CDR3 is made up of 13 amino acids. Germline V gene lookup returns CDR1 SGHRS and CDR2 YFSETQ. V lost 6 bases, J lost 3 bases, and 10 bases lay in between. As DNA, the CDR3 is TGCGCCAGCATACGGGATTTCTACAATGAGCAGTTCTTC. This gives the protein CASIRDFYNEQFF.

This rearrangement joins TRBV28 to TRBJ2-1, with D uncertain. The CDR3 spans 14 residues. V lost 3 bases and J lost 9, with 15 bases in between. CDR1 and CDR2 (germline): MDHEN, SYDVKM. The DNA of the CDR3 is TGTGCCAGCAGTTTGGGATCTCGAGCGACTGAGCAGTTCTTC. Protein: CASSLGSRATEQFF. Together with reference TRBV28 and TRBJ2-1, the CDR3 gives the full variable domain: DVKVTQSSRYLVKRTGEKVFLECVQDMDHENMFWYRQDPGLGLRLIYFSYDVKMKEKGDIPEGYSVSREKKERFSLILESASTNQTSMYLCASSLGSRATEQFFGPGTRLTVL.

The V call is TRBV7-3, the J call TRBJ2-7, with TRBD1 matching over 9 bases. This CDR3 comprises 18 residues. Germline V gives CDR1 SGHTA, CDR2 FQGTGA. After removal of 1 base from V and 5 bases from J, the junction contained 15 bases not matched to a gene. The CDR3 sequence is CASSLNGQGPYQVDEQYF. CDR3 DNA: TGTGCCAGCAGCTTAAACGGACAGGGGCCTTATCAGGTCGACGAGCAGTACTTC.

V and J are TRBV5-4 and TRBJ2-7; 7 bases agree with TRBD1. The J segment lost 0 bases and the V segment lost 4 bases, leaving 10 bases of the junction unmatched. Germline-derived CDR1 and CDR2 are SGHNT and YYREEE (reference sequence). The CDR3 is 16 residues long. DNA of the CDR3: TGTGCCAGCAGCAAAAACAGGGGTCCCCTCTCCTACGAGCAGTACTTC. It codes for CASSKNRGPLSYEQYF.

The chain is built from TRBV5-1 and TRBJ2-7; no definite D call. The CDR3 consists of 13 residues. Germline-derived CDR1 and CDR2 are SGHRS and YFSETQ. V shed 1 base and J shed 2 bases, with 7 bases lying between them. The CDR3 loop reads CASSLSTPYEQYF. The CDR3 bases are TGCGCCAGCAGCTTGAGCACCCCCTACGAGCAGTACTTC.

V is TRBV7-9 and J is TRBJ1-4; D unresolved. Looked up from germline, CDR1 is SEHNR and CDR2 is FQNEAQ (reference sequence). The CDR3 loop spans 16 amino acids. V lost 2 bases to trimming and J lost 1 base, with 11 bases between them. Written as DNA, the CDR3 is TGTGCCAGCAGCTTACAAGGAGAGGGAACTAATGAAAAACTGTTTTTT. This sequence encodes CASSLQGEGTNEKLFF.

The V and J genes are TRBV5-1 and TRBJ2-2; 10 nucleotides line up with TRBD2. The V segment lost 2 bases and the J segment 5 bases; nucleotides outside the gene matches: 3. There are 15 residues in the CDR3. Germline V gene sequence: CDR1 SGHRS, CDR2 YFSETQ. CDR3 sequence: CASSLGTSETGELFF. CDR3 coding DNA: TGCGCCAGCAGCTTAGGGACTAGCGAGACCGGGGAGCTGTTTTTT.

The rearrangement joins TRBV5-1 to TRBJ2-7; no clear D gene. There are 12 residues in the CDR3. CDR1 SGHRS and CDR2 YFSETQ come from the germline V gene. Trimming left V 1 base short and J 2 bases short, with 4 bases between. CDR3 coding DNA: TGCGCCAGCAGCTTGACCCCCTACGAGCAGTACTTC. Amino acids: CASSLTPYEQYF.

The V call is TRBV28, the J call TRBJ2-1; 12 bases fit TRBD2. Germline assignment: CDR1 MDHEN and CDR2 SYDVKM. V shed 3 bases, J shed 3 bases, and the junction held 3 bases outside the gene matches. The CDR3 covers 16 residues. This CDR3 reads CASSFLAGGYYNEQFF. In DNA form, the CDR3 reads TGTGCCAGCAGTTTTCTAGCGGGAGGGTACTACAATGAGCAGTTCTTC.

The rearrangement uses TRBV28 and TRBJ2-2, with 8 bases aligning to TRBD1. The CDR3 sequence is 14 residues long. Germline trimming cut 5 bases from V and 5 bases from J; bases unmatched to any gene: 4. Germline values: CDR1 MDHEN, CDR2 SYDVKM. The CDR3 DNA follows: TGTGCCAGCAGTCCGGGACAGGCTACCGGGGAGCTGTTTTTT. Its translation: CASSPGQATGELFF. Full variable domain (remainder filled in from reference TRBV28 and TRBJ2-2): DVKVTQSSRYLVKRTGEKVFLECVQDMDHENMFWYRQDPGLGLRLIYFSYDVKMKEKGDIPEGYSVSREKKERFSLILESASTNQTSMYLCASSPGQATGELFFGEGSRLTVL.

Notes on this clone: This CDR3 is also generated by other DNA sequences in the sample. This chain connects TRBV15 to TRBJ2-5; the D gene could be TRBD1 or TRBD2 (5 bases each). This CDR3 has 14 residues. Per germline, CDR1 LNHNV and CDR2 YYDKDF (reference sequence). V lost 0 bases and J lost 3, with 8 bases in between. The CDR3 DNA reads TGTGCCACCAGCAGAGATCTGGGGGAAGAGACCCAGTACTTC. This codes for CATSRDLGEETQYF.

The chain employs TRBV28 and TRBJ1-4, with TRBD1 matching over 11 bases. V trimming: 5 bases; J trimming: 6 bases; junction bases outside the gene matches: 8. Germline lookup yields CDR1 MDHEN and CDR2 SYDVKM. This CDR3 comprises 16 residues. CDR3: CASSPHPGQGDEKLFF. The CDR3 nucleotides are TGTGCCAGCAGTCCTCATCCGGGACAGGGGGATGAAAAACTGTTTTTT.

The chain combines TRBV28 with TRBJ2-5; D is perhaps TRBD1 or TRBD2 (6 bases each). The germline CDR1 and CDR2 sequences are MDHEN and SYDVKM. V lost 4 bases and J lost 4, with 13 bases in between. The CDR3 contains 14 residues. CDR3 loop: CASSWGVQGETQYF. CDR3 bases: TGTGCCAGCAGTTGGGGGGTACAGGGAGAGACCCAGTACTTC.

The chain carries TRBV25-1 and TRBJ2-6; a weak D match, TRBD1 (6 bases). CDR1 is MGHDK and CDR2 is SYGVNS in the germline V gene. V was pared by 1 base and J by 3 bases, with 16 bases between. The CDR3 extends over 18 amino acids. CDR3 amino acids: CASSEWARGTVGANVLTF. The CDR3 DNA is TGTGCCAGCAGTGAATGGGCCAGGGGAACAGTTGGGGCCAACGTCCTGACTTTC.

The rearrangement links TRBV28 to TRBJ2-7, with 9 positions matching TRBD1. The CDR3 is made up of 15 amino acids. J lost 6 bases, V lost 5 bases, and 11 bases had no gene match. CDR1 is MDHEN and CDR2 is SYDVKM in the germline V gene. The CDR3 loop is CASSAQPGQGLEQYF. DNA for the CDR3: TGTGCCAGCAGTGCTCAGCCGGGACAGGGCCTCGAGCAGTACTTC.